Listed below are T cell receptor beta chains from one sample, sequenced in a study of cytomegalovirus exposure and HLA in healthy donors. The method was immunoSEQ multiplex PCR; TCRdb's version includes in-frame clones alone and lacks a portion of them. Of approximately 170,000 clones listed, roughly 80% are singletons. The sample comprised PBMCs. Every receptor here comes from a woman aged 18-29 years in good health and CMV-seronegative. The CDR3 runs from the conserved cysteine through the conserved F or W. The D gene is left open where the match is weak. For some rows the clone size is stated as once, few or many, or as a class when expanded; others skip it.

cdr3_aa	cdr3_nt	v_call	j_call	d_call	clone_size
CASSATGGPSPLHF	TGTGCCAGCAGCGCCACAGGGGGCCCATCACCCCTCCACTTT	TRBV9	TRBJ1-6	TRBD1	-
CASSSRDRPTDTQYF	TGTGCCAGCAGTTCACGGGACAGACCCACAGATACGCAGTATTTT	TRBV28	TRBJ2-3	TRBD1	few
CASSGGTGEAYEQYF	TGTGCCAGCAGCGGAGGGACAGGGGAGGCCTACGAGCAGTACTTC	TRBV9	TRBJ2-7	TRBD1	-
CASSEWTGGETQYF	TGTGCCAGCAGTGAATGGACAGGGGGAGAGACCCAGTACTTC	TRBV25-1	TRBJ2-5	TRBD1	-
CASSPLLDKSSYNEQFF	TGTGCCAGCAGCCCTCTTTTAGACAAGAGCTCCTACAATGAGCAGTTCTTC	TRBV27	TRBJ2-1	-	-
CASSRGTGGWTGELFF	TGTGCCAGCAGCCGAGGGACAGGGGGATGGACCGGGGAGCTGTTTTTT	TRBV5-6	TRBJ2-2	TRBD1	-
CASSQESGANSPLHF	TGCGCCAGCAGCCAAGAGTCAGGGGCCAATTCACCCCTCCACTTT	TRBV4-1	TRBJ1-6	-	-
CASSPRGQDPSGNTIYF	TGTGCCAGCTCACCACGTGGACAGGACCCCTCTGGAAACACCATATATTTT	TRBV18	TRBJ1-3	TRBD1	few
CASQYGDRAYEQYF	TGTGCCAGCCAATATGGGGACAGGGCCTACGAGCAGTACTTC	TRBV6-4	TRBJ2-7	TRBD1	-
CASSIYMNTEAFF	TGTGCCAGTAGTATATACATGAACACTGAAGCTTTCTTT	TRBV19	TRBJ1-1	-	few
CASSDLTGGFYNEQFF	TGTGCCAGTAGCGACCTCACGGGAGGGTTCTACAATGAGCAGTTCTTC	TRBV19	TRBJ2-1	TRBD2	-
CASGLASYNEQFF	TGCGCCAGCGGACTAGCCTCCTACAATGAGCAGTTCTTC	TRBV4-1	TRBJ2-1	TRBD2	-
CASSEASDSSYEQYF	TGTGCCAGCAGTGAAGCTAGTGACAGCTCCTACGAGCAGTACTTC	TRBV6-1	TRBJ2-7	-	-
CASSRQGARTEAFF	TGTGCCAGCAGCCGCCAGGGGGCGCGAACTGAAGCTTTCTTT	TRBV7-9	TRBJ1-1	TRBD1	once
CASRDRGTGELFF	TGTGCCAGCAGAGACAGGGGGACCGGGGAGCTGTTTTTT	TRBV5-6	TRBJ2-2	TRBD1	few
CASSPGTGGQEQYF	TGTGCCAGCTCACCAGGGACAGGGGGCCAAGAGCAGTACTTC	TRBV18	TRBJ2-7	TRBD1	few
CASSLEGQGANEQFF	TGCGCCAGCAGCTTGGAGGGCCAGGGGGCTAATGAGCAGTTCTTC	TRBV5-1	TRBJ2-1	TRBD1	-
CASSLSLADSSYNEQFF	TGTGCCAGCAGCTTGTCGTTAGCCGACAGCTCCTACAATGAGCAGTTCTTC	TRBV5-4	TRBJ2-1	-	-
CAWSRTSGRDTQYF	TGTGCCTGGAGTAGAACTAGCGGGAGGGATACGCAGTATTTT	TRBV30	TRBJ2-3	TRBD2	few
CASSPTGPIGETQYF	TGTGCCAGCTCACCAACAGGGCCGATCGGGGAGACCCAGTACTTC	TRBV18	TRBJ2-5	-	-
CASKEGRNEKLFF	TGTGCCAGCAAGGAGGGCCGTAATGAAAAACTGTTTTTT	TRBV2	TRBJ1-4	-	few
CASSLDARGGYTF	TGTGCCAGCAGCTTAGATGCCAGGGGTGGCTACACCTTC	TRBV7-6	TRBJ1-2	-	-
CASSFFSWSSNTGELFF	TGTGCCAGCAGTTTTTTCTCGTGGAGTTCAAACACCGGGGAGCTGTTTTTT	TRBV28	TRBJ2-2	-	-
CASSLAAGEETQYF	TGTGCCAGCAGCCTGGCGGCGGGGGAAGAGACCCAGTACTTC	TRBV5-4	TRBJ2-5	TRBD2	-
CASSNRGSVDTQYF	TGTGCCAGTAGTAACAGGGGATCGGTAGATACGCAGTATTTT	TRBV19	TRBJ2-3	TRBD1	-